A selection of T cell receptor beta chains follows, all from one sample in a study of T cells in narcolepsy. Produced via immunoSEQ multiplex PCR; TCRdb's table is partial and in-frame only. This table has 37,000 or so clones, around 85% appearing once. The material sequenced was CD45RA- memory CD4+ T cells from PBMCs. These receptors were collected from a human donor with narcolepsy. The CDR3 runs from the conserved cysteine through the conserved F or W. The D gene is left open where the match is weak. Size values are once, few and many counts, or a class for expanded clones, and some rows have none.

j_call | clone_size | d_call | v_call | cdr3_aa | cdr3_nt
TRBJ1-5 | . | . | TRBV29-1 | CSTPFGPGGQPQHF | TGCAGCACCCCTTTTGGGCCGGGAGGTCAGCCCCAGCATTTT
TRBJ2-2 | . | TRBD2 | TRBV7-2 | CASSRTGLAGGPTGELFF | TGTGCCAGCAGCCGCACGGGACTAGCGGGGGGGCCCACCGGGGAGCTGTTTTTT
TRBJ1-2 | . | . | TRBV28 | CASSKGQNYGYTF | TGTGCCAGCAGTAAAGGACAGAACTATGGCTACACCTTC
TRBJ2-4 | . | . | TRBV28 | CASSRPGAKNIQYF | TGTGCCAGCAGCCGGCCGGGGGCCAAAAACATTCAGTACTTC
TRBJ2-5 | . | . | TRBV2 | CASRKQGGGETQYF | TGTGCCAGCAGGAAACAGGGAGGAGGGGAGACCCAGTACTTC
TRBJ1-1 | . | . | TRBV10-1 | CARDHRDPDTEAFF | TGCGCCAGGGATCACAGGGACCCGGACACTGAAGCTTTCTTT
TRBJ2-5 | few | TRBD1 | TRBV6-1 | CASRNRGLETQYF | TGTGCCAGCAGGAACAGGGGGTTGGAGACCCAGTACTTC
TRBJ1-1 | once | . | TRBV27 | CASSLGRVGTEAFF | TGTGCCAGCAGTTTGGGCAGGGTGGGAACTGAAGCTTTCTTT
TRBJ1-2 | . | . | TRBV28 | CASSSIPNRGYTF | TGTGCCAGCAGTTCGATACCTAACCGGGGCTACACCTTC
TRBJ1-5 | . | . | TRBV7-9 | CASSYDTQPQHF | TGTGCCAGCAGCTACGACACGCAGCCCCAGCATTTT
TRBJ2-1 | . | . | TRBV19 | CASSIYASRSYNEQFF | TGTGCCAGTAGTATATACGCCAGTCGCTCCTACAATGAGCAGTTCTTC
TRBJ1-1 | . | . | TRBV15 | CATSRDRRNTEAFF | TGTGCCACCAGCAGAGATCGTCGGAACACTGAAGCTTTCTTT
TRBJ2-1 | . | . | TRBV7-6 | CASSSEGGLNEQFF | TGTGCCAGCAGCTCTGAGGGGGGACTCAATGAGCAGTTCTTC
TRBJ1-2 | . | TRBD1 | TRBV27 | CASRGPGTVGYTF | TGTGCCAGCAGGGGACCCGGGACAGTGGGCTACACCTTC
TRBJ1-1 | . | TRBD1 | TRBV9 | CASSVASQGMNTEAFF | TGTGCCAGCAGCGTAGCCTCACAGGGGATGAACACTGAAGCTTTCTTT
TRBJ1-2 | few | . | TRBV20-1 | CSAPVNYGYTF | TGCAGTGCACCCGTAAACTATGGCTACACCTTC
TRBJ1-1 | few | . | TRBV7-2 | CASSARGLGTEAFF | TGTGCCAGCAGCGCTAGAGGGCTAGGCACTGAAGCTTTCTTT